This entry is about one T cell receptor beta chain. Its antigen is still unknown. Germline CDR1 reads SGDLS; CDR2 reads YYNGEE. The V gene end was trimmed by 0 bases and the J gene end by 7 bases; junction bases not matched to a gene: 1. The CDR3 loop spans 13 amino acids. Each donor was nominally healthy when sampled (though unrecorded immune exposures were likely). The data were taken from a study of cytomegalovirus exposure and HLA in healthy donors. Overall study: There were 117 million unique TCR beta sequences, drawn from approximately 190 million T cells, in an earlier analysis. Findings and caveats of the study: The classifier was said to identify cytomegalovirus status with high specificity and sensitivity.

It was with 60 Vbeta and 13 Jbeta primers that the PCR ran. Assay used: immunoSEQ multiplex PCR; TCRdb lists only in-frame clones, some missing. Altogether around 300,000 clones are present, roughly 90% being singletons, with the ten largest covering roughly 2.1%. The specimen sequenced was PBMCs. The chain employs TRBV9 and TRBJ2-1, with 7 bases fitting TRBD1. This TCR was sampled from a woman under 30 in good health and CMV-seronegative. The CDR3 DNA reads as TGTGCCAGCAGCGTAGCGGACAGGAATGAGCAGTTCTTC. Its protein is CASSVADRNEQFF.